Listed below are T cell receptor beta chains from one sample, sequenced in a study of T cells in localized non-small cell lung cancer. TCRdb's copy holds only in-frame clones and misses some; the assay was immunoSEQ multiplex PCR. Here the sample spans around 79,000 clones, around 81% being singletons. This specimen was PBMCs, taken before any cancer treatment. The receptors derive from a man aged 40-75 years with stage II squamous cell lung carcinoma. The CDR3 runs from the conserved cysteine through the conserved F or W. The D gene is left open where the match is weak. Rows may omit the clone size; those that give it use once, few, many or a size class.

V,J,size,D,DNA,CDR3
TRBV29-1,TRBJ2-4,-,-,TGCAGCGCCGACCCTCTAGAAGGCGGGGCCAAAAACATTCAGTACTTC,CSADPLEGGAKNIQYF
TRBV6-5,TRBJ2-7,once,-,TGTGCCAGCAGCACCGTCTACGAGCAGTACTTC,CASSTVYEQYF
TRBV4-1,TRBJ1-2,-,-,TGCGCCAGCAGCCAAGTAAATTTTGTAGGGGCAAGGGGTGGCTACACCTTC,CASSQVNFVGARGGYTF
TRBV4-1,TRBJ2-1,few,TRBD2,TGCGCCAGCAGCCAAGTTCTAGCGGGAGTATACAATGAGCAGTTCTTC,CASSQVLAGVYNEQFF
TRBV6-5,TRBJ2-7,-,-,TGTGCCAGCAGTGAATATTGGGGTTCCTACGAGCAGTACTTC,CASSEYWGSYEQYF
TRBV4-2,TRBJ2-3,-,-,TGTGCCAGCAGCCAAGATCCCCCCAGCCAAGGGACTGGCACAGATACGCAGTATTTT,CASSQDPPSQGTGTDTQYF
TRBV18,TRBJ2-7,once,TRBD1,TGTGCCAGCTCATCTGGGACAGGGGGCTCCTACGAGCAGTACTTC,CASSSGTGGSYEQYF
TRBV5-1,TRBJ2-5,-,-,TGCGCCAGCAGCTTGGAGGGTCAAGAGACCCAGTACTTC,CASSLEGQETQYF
TRBV30,TRBJ1-1,-,-,TGTGCCTGGAGTGAACAGGGAAACACTGAAGCTTTCTTT,CAWSEQGNTEAFF
TRBV19,TRBJ1-1,-,-,TGTGCCAGTAGTATAGGAGGGGAGGGCACTGAAGCTTTCTTT,CASSIGGEGTEAFF
TRBV6-1,TRBJ2-7,-,TRBD2,TGTGCCACAGCACTAGCGGACTCCTACGAGCAGTACTTC,CATALADSYEQYF
TRBV7-6,TRBJ1-5,-,TRBD1,TGTGCCAGCAGCCCCGACAGGGGGCGAGGTCAGCCCCAGCATTTT,CASSPDRGRGQPQHF
TRBV30,TRBJ1-1,-,-,TGTGCCTGGTCCGTGAACACTGAAGCTTTCTTT,CAWSVNTEAFF
TRBV5-1,TRBJ1-1,-,-,TGCGCCAGCAGCTTGAGGGGGGCTAACACTGAAGCTTTCTTT,CASSLRGANTEAFF
TRBV7-9,TRBJ2-3,-,-,TGTGCCAGCAGCTTAGGACCGGATACGCAGTATTTT,CASSLGPDTQYF
TRBV5-1,TRBJ2-1,few,TRBD2,TGCGCCAGCAGCTTGGGTCCTAGCGGGACACTCAATGAGCAGTTCTTC,CASSLGPSGTLNEQFF